This T cell receptor (beta chain) was sequenced for a study of identical twins. Overall study results and limits: Models underpredicted monozygotic twin sharing of out-of-frame TCR alpha.

MiXCR, run by TCRdb on the 5' RACE reads, gives a single entry per CDR3 protein. The sample shows 400,000 to 550,000 distinct CDR3 sequences, around 20% of them seen only once. The V and J ends lost 5 bases and 2 bases respectively, with 12 bases between them. The CDR3 covers 14 residues. This clonotype turned up a few times. The antigen remains unidentified. These data are also associated with another study on T cells expressing NK-cell markers. As reported in that work: Expanded NKG2C+ T cell clones had unclear HCMV specificity.

The TCR comes from a woman between 18 and 29 years old in good health. The chain couples TRBV12-3 or TRBV12-4 to TRBJ2-5; D may correspond to TRBD1 or TRBD2 (5 bases each). The sequencing input was CD4+ T cells sorted from blood. CDR3: CASSPPWGQETQYF. In DNA form, the CDR3 reads TGTGCCAGCAGTCCCCCATGGGGGCAAGAGACCCAGTACTTC.